A single sample is the source of the 17 T cell receptor beta chains below, sequenced in a study of Ad26.COV2.S vaccination and SARS-CoV-2 variants. Treatment reported: some 20 received Ad26.COV2.S at low or high dose, single or two shots; roughly 5 received placebo; per-sample allocation not given. Samples were taken on day 63 after the first vaccine or placebo injection. Method: immunoSEQ multiplex PCR; TCRdb's copy keeps in-frame clones and lacks some. The repertoire holds fewer than 400,000 clones, with approximately 87% as singletons. Sequencing was performed on peripheral blood, taken in a trial of Ad26.COV2.S vaccine versus placebo. The receptors were sampled from a person aged 18 to 59 who received the Ad26.COV2.S COVID-19 vaccine or a placebo.

The sample holds one count of this clone. The chain couples TRBV5-1 to TRBJ2-1; D unclear. CDR1 is SGHRS, CDR2 YFSETQ, per germline. The CDR3 has 15 residues. V was pared by 4 bases and J by 0 bases, with 11 bases between. As DNA, the CDR3 is TGCGCCAGCAGCCAGATTTCAAGCTCCTACAATGAGCAGTTCTTC. As protein: CASSQISSSYNEQFF. The whole variable domain, remainder taken from reference TRBV5-1 and TRBJ2-1, is KAGVTQTPRYLIKTRGQQVTLSCSPISGHRSVSWYQQTPGQGLQFLFEYFSETQRNKGNFPGRFSGRQFSNSRSEMNVSTLELGDSALYLCASSQISSSYNEQFFGPGTRLTVL.

The V call is TRBV29-1, the J call TRBJ1-1, with D unclear. The CDR3 extends over 13 amino acids. Germline loops: CDR1 SQVTM, CDR2 ANQGSEA. Trimming removed 8 bases at V and 3 bases at J, with 16 bases between. The CDR3 protein is CSLLLLGDTEAFF. CDR3 coding DNA: TGCAGCCTGCTTCTATTGGGCGACACTGAAGCTTTCTTT.

CDR3 sequence: CASSLRTGVNTGELFF. The CDR3, as DNA: TGTGCCAGCAGCCTACGGACAGGGGTTAATACCGGGGAGCTGTTTTTT. The rearrangement joins TRBV14 to TRBJ2-2, with TRBD1 identical over 9 bases. With 4 bases clipped from V and 5 bases from J, the junction kept 8 bases outside the gene matches. Germline lookup yields CDR1 SGHDN and CDR2 FVKESK. This CDR3 contains 16 residues.

This clone was seen a few times. The chain is built from TRBV19 and TRBJ2-2; D is perhaps TRBD2 (6 bases). The CDR3 is made up of 15 amino acids. V gave up 8 bases and J gave up 1 base, with 14 bases separating them. CDR1 is LNHDA and CDR2 is SQIVND in the germline V gene (reference sequence). The CDR3 DNA is TGTGCCAGTTCCCGGGAGCGAATGAACACCGGGGAGCTGTTTTTT. It encodes CASSRERMNTGELFF.

This chain links TRBV3-1 (or the pseudogene TRBV3-2) with TRBJ1-2; 11 bases are shared with TRBD1. In germline, CDR1 is LGHDT, CDR2 YNNKEL (reference sequence). The CDR3 contains 16 residues. Trimming took 0 bases from V and 8 from J; bases not matched to a gene: 8. The CDR3 is CASSQERDRGVGGYTF. The CDR3 bases are TGTGCCAGCAGCCAAGAAAGGGACAGGGGGGTAGGCGGCTACACCTTC.

The rearrangement uses TRBV4-2 and TRBJ1-2; TRBD1 matches 9 bases. V was pared by 4 bases and J by 3 bases, with 9 bases of the junction left unmatched. CDR3 length: 16 amino acids. Germline V gene lookup returns CDR1 LGHNA and CDR2 YNFKEQ. Here the CDR3 reads CASSPPGTGLDYGYTF. The DNA of the CDR3 is TGTGCCAGCAGCCCACCCGGGACAGGGTTGGACTATGGCTACACCTTC.

In this sample, this clone turned up a few times. This chain uses TRBV29-1 with TRBJ1-1; D is undetermined. The V end lost 7 bases, the J end lost 1 base, and 10 bases lay between the germline ends. The CDR3 contains 12 residues. The germline V gene has CDR1 SQVTM and CDR2 ANQGSEA. DNA of the CDR3: TGCAGCGGGCTGCCAGGGAACACTGAAGCTTTCTTT. It codes for CSGLPGNTEAFF. Variable domain in full (rest from reference TRBV29-1 and TRBJ1-1): SAVISQKPSRDICQRGTSLTIQCQVDSQVTMMFWYRQQPGQSLTLIATANQGSEATYESGFVIDKFPISRPNLTFSTLTVSNMSPEDSSIYLCSGLPGNTEAFFGQGTRLTVV.

The CDR3 nucleotides read TGTGCCAGCAGCTTAAGCACGCGAGGGTACAATGAGCAGTTCTTC. Amino acid sequence: CASSLSTRGYNEQFF. V gene TRBV7-6 combines with J gene TRBJ2-1; a weak D match, TRBD2 (5 bases). Trimming removed 2 bases at V and 4 bases at J, with 12 bases between. Germline CDR1 reads SGHVS; CDR2 reads FNYEAQ. This CDR3 is built from 15 residues.

The chain joins TRBV5-6 to TRBJ1-1; weak D call: TRBD1 (6 bases). The CDR3 spans 13 residues. Germline assignment: CDR1 SGHDT and CDR2 YYEEEE. V dropped 3 bases and J dropped 5 bases, with 11 bases sitting between them. The CDR3 protein is CASSSTGLTEAFF. The CDR3 nucleotides are TGTGCCAGCAGCTCCACAGGGTTGACTGAAGCTTTCTTT.

This chain connects TRBV5-1 to TRBJ2-1; 7 nucleotides align to TRBD2. CDR1 and CDR2 (germline): SGHRS, YFSETQ. The CDR3 spans 15 residues. V was pared by 4 bases and J by 4 bases, with 8 bases of the junction left unmatched. CDR3 sequence reads: CASSLGLAVYNEQFF. CDR3 nucleotide sequence: TGCGCCAGCAGCCTGGGCCTAGCGGTATACAATGAGCAGTTCTTC.

J is TRBJ2-1 and V is TRBV27; the D is unclear. Between the trimmed V and J ends, which lost 2 bases and 0 bases, there was a span of 11 bases. CDR3 size: 16 residues. Per the germline V gene, CDR1 is MNHEY and CDR2 is SMNVEV (reference sequence). The CDR3, as DNA: TGTGCCAGCAGTTTAGCGACGGTGAGCTCCTACAATGAGCAGTTCTTC. This codes for CASSLATVSSYNEQFF.

This clone was detected once. The chain is built from TRBV18 and TRBJ1-5, with a possible D match to TRBD1 (5 bases). The V end was cut by 6 bases, the J end by 5 bases, with 17 bases between. From germline, CDR1 is KGHSH and CDR2 LQKENI. This CDR3 comprises 15 residues. The CDR3 region is CASSLGPGGDQPQHF. The CDR3 nucleotides are TGTGCCAGCTCCCTCGGCCCGGGGGGAGATCAGCCCCAGCATTTT.

This chain links TRBV5-1 with TRBJ2-1, with TRBD1 matching over 10 bases. V dropped 0 bases and J dropped 9; count of bases not matched to a gene: 9. The CDR3 extends over 16 amino acids. Germline assignment: CDR1 SGHRS and CDR2 YFSETQ. CDR3 amino acids: CASSLERGQGSSEQFF. The CDR3 DNA is TGCGCCAGCAGCTTGGAGAGGGGACAGGGGTCGAGTGAGCAGTTCTTC.

This clone occurred a few times. V usage is TRBV5-1 and J usage is TRBJ1-1; 8 bases are a match to TRBD1. The CDR3 loop spans 18 amino acids. V lost 3 bases and J lost 0; bases outside the gene matches: 13. Germline CDR1 SGHRS, CDR2 YFSETQ. For the CDR3, the DNA is TGCGCCAGCAGCTACGGCACCACGACAGGGGACATGAACACTGAAGCTTTCTTT. It specifies CASSYGTTTGDMNTEAFF.

This chain joins TRBV4-3 and TRBJ1-2; possible D gene TRBD1, 6 bases. Per the germline V gene, CDR1 is LGHNA and CDR2 is YSLEER. This CDR3 contains 14 residues. V was trimmed by 2 bases and J by 3 bases, leaving 10 bases between them. CDR3 DNA: TGCGCCAGCAGCCAAAAACAGGGCTACTATGGCTACACCTTC. This sequence encodes CASSQKQGYYGYTF.

The chain uses TRBV6-5 and TRBJ1-6; a weak D match, TRBD1 (5 bases). The CDR3 spans 15 residues. Per the germline V gene, CDR1 is MNHEY and CDR2 is SVGAGI. The ends were cut back, 2 bases at V and 4 bases at J, with 9 bases in the middle. The CDR3 protein is CASSYGAAYNSPLHF. The CDR3 DNA reads as TGTGCCAGCAGTTACGGGGCAGCTTATAATTCACCCCTCCACTTT.

The rearrangement uses TRBV10-1 and TRBJ2-7, with D uncertain. Germline V gene sequence: CDR1 WNHNN, CDR2 SYGVQD (reference sequence). The CDR3 runs 16 residues. V gave up 0 bases and J gave up 2 bases, with 14 bases separating them. The CDR3 protein is CASSESNPRIPYEQYF. CDR3 in DNA: TGCGCCAGCAGTGAGTCGAACCCCCGTATCCCCTACGAGCAGTACTTC.